This T cell receptor (beta chain) appears in the sequencing data of a study of blood T cells in healthy people across ages. V lost 0 bases and J lost 7; bases outside the gene matches: 5. The CDR3 extends over 15 amino acids. Per the germline V gene, CDR1 is SEHNR and CDR2 is FQNEAQ (reference sequence). A sample-barcoded 5' primer and a J-beta primer mix were used in a second PCR of roughly 7 to 12 cycles. TCRdb reprocessed the 5' RACE reads with MiXCR, giving one entry per CDR3 protein. The sample carries 1,800,000 or so distinct CDR3 sequences, about two fifths recorded once. The rearrangement joins TRBV7-9 to TRBJ1-5; 8 bases align to TRBD1. The source material was blood. This TCR was sampled from a human donor in good health. CDR3 residues: CASSLAGTGAQPQHF. CDR3 coding DNA: TGTGCCAGCAGCTTAGCAGGGACAGGAGCCCAGCCCCAGCATTTT.